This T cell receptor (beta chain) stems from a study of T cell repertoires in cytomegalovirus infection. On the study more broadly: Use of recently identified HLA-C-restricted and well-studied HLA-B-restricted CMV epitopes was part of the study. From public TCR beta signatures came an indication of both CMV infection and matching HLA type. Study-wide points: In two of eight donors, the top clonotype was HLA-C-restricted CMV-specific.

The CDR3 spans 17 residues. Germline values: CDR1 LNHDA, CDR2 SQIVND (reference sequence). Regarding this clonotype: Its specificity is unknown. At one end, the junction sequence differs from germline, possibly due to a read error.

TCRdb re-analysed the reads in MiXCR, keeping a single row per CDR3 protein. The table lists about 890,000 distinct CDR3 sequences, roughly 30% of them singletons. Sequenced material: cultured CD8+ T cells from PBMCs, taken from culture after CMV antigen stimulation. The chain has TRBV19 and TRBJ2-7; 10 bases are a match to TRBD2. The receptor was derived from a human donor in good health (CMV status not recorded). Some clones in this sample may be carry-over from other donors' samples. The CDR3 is CVSSSASGGPRGYEQYF. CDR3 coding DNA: TGTGTCAGTAGTTCCGCTAGCGGGGGCCCAAGGGGCTACGAGCAGTACTTC.